This T cell receptor beta chain was found in a study of PD-1 blockade in classical Hodgkin lymphoma. The assay was immunoSEQ multiplex PCR, and TCRdb's table has in-frame clones only and misses some. This table has roughly 140,000 clones, under 85% appearing once. Overall study results and limits: A significant rise in TCR diversity by C4D1 was seen for CD4+ but not CD8+ cells.

Comment on this clone: Its antigen is unidentified.

Relapse after autologous stem cell transplantation occurred in every patient, and brentuximab vedotin exposure varied. The sequence was obtained from a human donor with classical Hodgkin lymphoma. Sequencing was performed on peripheral blood mononuclear cells (PBMCs), taken before the second cycle of nivolumab.

The DNA of the CDR3 is TGTGCCAGCAGCCGCGACAGGGTGAAGACCGGGGAGCTGTTTTTT. Encoded protein: CASSRDRVKTGELFF. The chain employs TRBV6-6 and TRBJ2-2, with 7 positions matching TRBD1. The CDR3 spans 15 residues. From germline, CDR1 is MNHNY and CDR2 SVGAGI (reference sequence). V lost 6 bases and J lost 5; bases outside the gene matches: 9.